This T cell receptor beta chain was sequenced during a study of response to subunit inactivated influenza vaccine. Study-wide results and caveats: Authors suggested each seasonal flu vaccination may recruit only limited numbers of new T cells.

MiXCR was run by TCRdb on the RT-PCR reads, yielding one entry per CDR3 protein. This repertoire shows about 540,000 distinct CDR3 sequences, around 25% found once; its top ten account for 2.5% to 3%. V was pared by 6 bases and J by 2 bases, with 15 bases between. This CDR3 is 15 amino acids long. This clonotype was seen more than once but under ten times. As yet, its antigen is unknown. These data were also reused for a study on T cells expressing NK-cell markers. As that report states: Template switching by 5'RACE with UMIs generated the TCR beta cDNA.

This sequence joins TRBV12-3 or TRBV12-4 and TRBJ2-3; TRBD1 is a possible D gene (6 bases). The material was CD4+ T cells sorted from PBMCs, obtained approximately 12 days after vaccination. This TCR derives from a man over 45 who received an inactivated influenza vaccine. DNA of the CDR3: TGTGCCAGCAGCGGGACACTCGGACCCACAGATACGCAGTATTTT. Amino acid sequence: CASSGTLGPTDTQYF.